This T cell receptor beta chain was observed in a study of radiotherapy plus CTLA-4 blockade in lung cancer. Findings and limits, study-wide: An expansion of tumor-derived TCR clones occurred in blood after radiotherapy plus ipilimumab.

A note on this clone: Its specificity is unknown.

CDR1 is SGHTA, CDR2 FQGNSA, per germline. With V trimmed by 5 bases and J by 5 bases, 10 bases remained unmatched. The CDR3 length is 16 residues. Profiled with immunoSEQ multiplex PCR; TCRdb holds only in-frame clones, not every one. In the table there are 30,000 to 40,000 clones, 75% of which are singletons. Sequencing was performed on peripheral blood, taken from a patient treated with radiotherapy plus ipilimumab. The sequence was obtained from a human donor with non-small cell lung cancer that progressed on radiotherapy plus ipilimumab. The chain has TRBV7-2 and TRBJ2-1; 9 bases align to TRBD2. The CDR3 spells CASSPAASGTNNEQFF. The CDR3 DNA sequence: TGTGCCAGCAGCCCTGCTGCTAGCGGGACCAACAATGAGCAGTTCTTC.